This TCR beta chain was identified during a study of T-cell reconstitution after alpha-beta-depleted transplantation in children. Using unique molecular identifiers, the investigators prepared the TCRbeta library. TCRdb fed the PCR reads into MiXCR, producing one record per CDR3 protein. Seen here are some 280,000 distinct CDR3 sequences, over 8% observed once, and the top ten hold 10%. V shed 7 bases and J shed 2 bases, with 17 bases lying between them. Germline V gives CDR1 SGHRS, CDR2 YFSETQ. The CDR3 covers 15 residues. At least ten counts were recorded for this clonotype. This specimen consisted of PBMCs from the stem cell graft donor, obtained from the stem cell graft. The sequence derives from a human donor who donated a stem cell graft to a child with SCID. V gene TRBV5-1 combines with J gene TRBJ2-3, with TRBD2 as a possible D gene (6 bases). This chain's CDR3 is CASHGAGSTTDTQYF. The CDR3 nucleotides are TGCGCCAGCCATGGGGCCGGGAGCACCACAGATACGCAGTATTTT.